A single sample gave rise to the 27 T cell receptor beta chains below, sequenced in a study of blood T cells in healthy people across ages. Using a J-beta primer mix together with a sample-barcoded 5' primer, a second PCR was run for about 6 to 11 cycles. One entry per CDR3 protein results from TCRdb running MiXCR on the 5' RACE reads. Found here are roughly 680,000 distinct CDR3 sequences, around 49% of them singletons; the top ten hold 25% to 35%. The sequenced material came from blood. The receptors derive from a woman aged 60-75 years in good health.

V gene TRBV30 combines with J gene TRBJ2-5, with 11 bases lining up with TRBD2. TRBJ2-7 matches the DNA end more closely, so the J call is doubtful. CDR3 length: 14 residues. Germline assignment: CDR1 GTSNPN and CDR2 SVGIG (reference sequence). The CDR3 reads CAWRRLAGTNEQYF. The CDR3 region has the DNA TGTGCCTGGAGGAGACTAGCGGGGACCAACGAGCAGTACTTC.

This clonotype was found a few times. The chain employs TRBV4-2 and TRBJ1-2, with TRBD1 matching 9 bases. This CDR3 contains 16 residues. Trimming at V came to 2 bases and at J to 10 bases, leaving 14 bases not matched to a gene. The germline CDR1 and CDR2 sequences are LGHNA and YNFKEQ. The CDR3 DNA reads as TGTGCCAGCAGCCAATTAGAGTATACCGGGACAGGGCTCTACACCTTC. Translating gives CASSQLEYTGTGLYTF.

This clonotype came up a few times. The V call is TRBV7-2, the J call TRBJ2-1; no firm D call. Germline V gene data show CDR1 as SGHTA and CDR2 as FQGNSA. This CDR3 contains 14 residues. Trimming took 1 base from V and 6 from J, leaving 10 bases between them. The CDR3: CASSLGQVVNEQFF. CDR3 nucleotides: TGTGCCAGCAGCTTAGGGCAGGTGGTCAATGAGCAGTTCTTC.

The rearrangement links TRBV6-5 to TRBJ1-6, with unresolved D. V shed 0 bases and J shed 0 bases, with 12 bases lying between them. The CDR3 contains 18 residues. Per the germline V gene, CDR1 is MNHEY and CDR2 is SVGAGI. The CDR3: CASSYSAAGSSYNSPLHF. Written as DNA, the CDR3 is TGTGCCAGCAGTTACTCTGCCGCCGGTAGCTCCTATAATTCACCCCTCCACTTT.

Of note for this clonotype: One end of the junction is discordant with germline, which a read error may explain. The V call is TRBV5-1, the J call TRBJ2-1, with TRBD2 identical over 12 bases. This CDR3 contains 18 residues. Germline values: CDR1 SGHRS, CDR2 YFSETQ. CDR3 DNA: TGCACCAGCAGCTTGAACAGCATGGGACTAGCGGGTGGCAATGAGCAGTTCTTC. It encodes CTSSLNSMGLAGGNEQFF. Based on the CDR3 plus reference TRBV5-1 and TRBJ2-1, the full variable domain is KAGVTQTPRYLIKTRGQQVTLSCSPISGHRSVSWYQQTPGQGLQFLFEYFSETQRNKGNFPGRFSGRQFSNSRSEMNVSTLELGDSALYLCTSSLNSMGLAGGNEQFFGPGTRLTVL.

The chain combines TRBV6-1 with TRBJ1-2, with TRBD1 identical over 9 bases. Trimming at V came to 7 bases and at J to 5 bases, leaving 5 bases not matched to a gene. This CDR3 region has 13 residues. CDR1 and CDR2 from the germline V gene are MNHNS and SASEGT. In DNA form, the CDR3 reads TGTGCCAGCAACGTTGGACAGGGGTATGGCTACACCTTC. As protein: CASNVGQGYGYTF.

This chain uses TRBV6-1 with TRBJ2-5; D gene uncertain. Trimming cost V 1 base and J 4 bases, with 7 bases left between them. The CDR3 covers 13 residues. CDR1 is MNHNS, CDR2 SASEGT, per germline. As DNA, the CDR3 is TGTGCCAGCAGTGAAGGGATAAGAGAGACCCAGTACTTC. It yields the protein CASSEGIRETQYF.

The genes are TRBV2 and TRBJ2-2; 9 positions match TRBD1. V shed 6 bases, J shed 5 bases, and the junction held 7 bases outside the gene matches. The CDR3 extends over 15 amino acids. Per the germline V gene, CDR1 is SNHLY and CDR2 is FYNNEI. CDR3 DNA sequence: TGTGCCAGCAGAGCCGGGACAGGGCGTACCGGGGAGCTGTTTTTT. Its protein product is CASRAGTGRTGELFF.

As regards this clonotype: The junction shows a germline mismatch at one end, possibly a read error. V usage is TRBV20-1 and J usage is TRBJ2-1; D gene ambiguous. The CDR3 is 12 amino acids. Germline V gene lookup returns CDR1 DFQATT and CDR2 SNEGSKA (reference sequence). The CDR3 loop reads CGARGDYNEQFF. The CDR3 nucleotides are TGCGGTGCTAGAGGTGACTACAATGAGCAGTTCTTC.

The V call is TRBV6-5, the J call TRBJ2-6; TRBD1 matches 8 bases. CDR1 and CDR2 from the germline V gene are MNHEY and SVGAGI. The CDR3 extends over 18 amino acids. V was pared by 2 bases and J by 2 bases, with 8 bases of the junction left unmatched. The CDR3 DNA sequence: TGTGCCAGCAGTTACCGGCACAGGGGGAGAACTGGGGCCAACGTCCTGACTTTC. It encodes CASSYRHRGRTGANVLTF.

This clonotype was detected a few times. The chain recombines TRBV20-1 with TRBJ2-3, with 11 bases that match TRBD2. The germline gives CDR1 DFQATT, CDR2 SNEGSKA (reference sequence). The CDR3 is 14 residues long. The V gene end was trimmed by 6 bases and the J gene end by 4 bases; junction bases not matched to a gene: 6. CDR3 sequence reads: CSAILAGESDTQYF. CDR3 bases: TGCAGTGCAATACTAGCGGGAGAGTCAGATACGCAGTATTTT.

Only a few counts were recorded for this clonotype. The chain employs TRBV30 and TRBJ2-5; D is perhaps TRBD2 (5 bases). V was shortened by 5 bases and J by 3 bases, with 25 bases between the two germline ends. The CDR3 length is 17 residues. Looked up from germline, CDR1 is GTSNPN and CDR2 is SVGIG (reference sequence). The CDR3 region has the DNA TGTGCCTGGGACCGGGGTCGAGTAACCGCACCTAAAGAGACCCAGTACTTC. Translated, it gives CAWDRGRVTAPKETQYF.

The chain joins TRBV6-1 to TRBJ2-1; 13 nucleotides align to TRBD2. The CDR3 sequence is 17 residues long. Germline V CDR1 and CDR2: MNHNS, SASEGT. With V trimmed by 1 base and J by 3 bases, 3 bases remained unmatched. The CDR3 DNA reads TGTGCCAGCAGTGAAGGGACTAGCGGGAGTCTCTACAATGAGCAGTTCTTC. The encoded protein is CASSEGTSGSLYNEQFF.

This clonotype turned up a few times. The chain combines TRBV20-1 with TRBJ2-5, with unresolved D. CDR3 length: 12 residues. V lost 2 bases and J lost 3, with 7 bases in between. Germline V gives CDR1 DFQATT, CDR2 SNEGSKA (reference sequence). CDR3 sequence reads: CSARTGKETQYF. The CDR3 DNA is TGCAGTGCTAGAACCGGAAAAGAGACCCAGTACTTC.

This clonotype has a handful of counts. V and J are TRBV29-1 and TRBJ2-7, with D unresolved. CDR1 and CDR2 (germline): SQVTM, ANQGSEA. The V end was cut by 4 bases, the J end by 3 bases, with 16 bases between. The length of the CDR3 is 14 residues. Here the CDR3 reads CSVVLDPVDYEQYF. The CDR3 DNA sequence: TGCAGCGTTGTCTTGGACCCAGTTGACTACGAGCAGTACTTC.

This clonotype was seen a few times. The chain has TRBV6-5 and TRBJ2-5, with unresolved D. CDR3 size: 14 residues. Germline loops: CDR1 MNHEY, CDR2 SVGAGI. The ends were cut back, 8 bases at V and 1 base at J, with 14 bases in the middle. Here the CDR3 DNA reads TGTGCCAGCCGACCGAGCCGTCGCCAAGAGACCCAGTACTTC. It yields the protein CASRPSRRQETQYF.

This clonotype has just a few counts. The chain recombines TRBV20-1 with TRBJ1-2, with D maybe TRBD1 (5 bases). The V end lost 5 bases, the J end lost 10 bases, and 17 bases lay between the germline ends. The CDR3 totals 12 residues. The germline V gene encodes CDR1 DFQATT and CDR2 SNEGSKA (reference sequence). CDR3 nucleotide sequence: TGCAGTGCTGGCCCCGCAGGGAGCTCCTACACCTTC. It codes for CSAGPAGSSYTF.

CDR3 DNA sequence: TGCAGTGCGGTGGTGCCGAGGGTGAATTCACCCCTCCACTTT. It codes for CSAVVPRVNSPLHF. J is TRBJ1-6 and V is TRBV20-1; no definite D call. The CDR3 runs to 14 residues. Germline lookup yields CDR1 DFQATT and CDR2 SNEGSKA (reference sequence). Trimming left V 6 bases short and J 7 bases short, with 16 bases between.

The gene calls are TRBV12-3 or TRBV12-4 and TRBJ2-5; D remains unclear. This CDR3 has 15 residues. Trimming removed 5 bases at V and 5 bases at J, with 18 bases between. The CDR3 DNA follows: TGTGCCAGCAGTCCCCGGCGCCGGGTACGGGAGACCCAGTACTTC. Residues: CASSPRRRVRETQYF.

The J gene is TRBJ2-1, the V gene TRBV3-1; 12 bases line up with TRBD2. The CDR3 is made up of 15 amino acids. The germline gives CDR1 LGHDT, CDR2 YNNKEL (reference sequence). With 5 bases clipped from V and 7 bases from J, the junction kept 6 bases outside the gene matches. CDR3 in amino acids: CASSKGLAGSNEQFF. The CDR3 coding sequence is TGTGCCAGCAGCAAGGGACTAGCGGGTTCGAATGAGCAGTTCTTC.

The chain couples TRBV20-1 to TRBJ2-5; D unresolved. Trimming removed 6 bases from V and 5 bases from J, with 7 bases in between. This CDR3 has 10 residues. The germline gives CDR1 DFQATT, CDR2 SNEGSKA (reference sequence). CDR3 loop: CSAEDETQYF. In DNA, the CDR3 is TGCAGTGCCGAGGATGAGACCCAGTACTTC.

This rearrangement joins TRBV20-1 to TRBJ2-5; 9 nucleotides align to TRBD2. The CDR3 totals 14 residues. V lost 1 base, J lost 4 bases, and 4 bases stayed unmatched. Germline V gene sequence: CDR1 DFQATT, CDR2 SNEGSKA (reference sequence). The CDR3 sequence: CSARASGGRETQYF. DNA for the CDR3: TGCAGTGCTAGAGCCAGCGGGGGGCGAGAGACCCAGTACTTC.

This clonotype was picked up a small number of times. This chain connects TRBV7-2 to TRBJ2-3, with 13 bases aligning to TRBD2. The V gene's germline CDR1 is SGHTA and CDR2 FQGNSA. There are 17 residues in the CDR3. J lost 4 bases, V lost 8 bases, and 12 bases had no gene match. As DNA, the CDR3 is TGTGCCAGCGTGGATAGACTAGCGGGAGGTACTTCAGATACGCAGTATTTT. Translated, it gives CASVDRLAGGTSDTQYF.

The CDR3 protein is CSARAPGRAYYEQYF. In DNA form, the CDR3 reads TGCAGTGCTAGGGCCCCCGGGAGGGCGTACTACGAGCAGTACTTC. The chain uses TRBV20-1 and TRBJ2-7, with 8 bases matching TRBD2. Trimming cost V 3 bases and J 3 bases; bases outside gene matches: 10. The CDR3 loop spans 15 amino acids. Germline lookup yields CDR1 DFQATT and CDR2 SNEGSKA (reference sequence).

The chain employs TRBV5-1 and TRBJ2-5, with TRBD1 matching 7 bases. Germline assignment: CDR1 SGHRS and CDR2 YFSETQ. The CDR3 extends over 15 amino acids. Trimming took 4 bases from V and 2 from J; bases not matched to a gene: 8. This CDR3 is CASSMGTAIQETQYF. The CDR3 DNA reads TGCGCCAGCAGCATGGGGACAGCCATACAAGAGACCCAGTACTTC.

V and J are TRBV5-1 and TRBJ2-2; D is perhaps TRBD2 (6 bases). The germline CDR1 and CDR2 sequences are SGHRS and YFSETQ. Between the trimmed V and J ends, which lost 0 bases and 5 bases, there was a span of 8 bases. CDR3 length: 14 amino acids. This CDR3 is CASSLAEGTGELFF. The CDR3 bases are TGCGCCAGCAGCTTGGCGGAGGGGACCGGGGAGCTGTTTTTT.

The rearrangement links TRBV20-1 to TRBJ2-5; 9 bases are a match to TRBD1. The CDR3 is 15 amino acids. Germline V gives CDR1 DFQATT, CDR2 SNEGSKA (reference sequence). J gave up 4 bases and V 6 bases, and 12 bases lay outside the gene matches. In nucleotides, the CDR3 is TGCAGTGCCCCCGGGACAGGGTCTGTAGGAGAGACCCAGTACTTC. Its translation: CSAPGTGSVGETQYF.